The 19 T cell receptor beta chains given below trace back to one sample, sequenced in a study of T cell responses to AZD1222 COVID-19 vaccine. The protocol was immunoSEQ multiplex PCR, while the TCRdb copy is restricted to in-frame clones and leaves out a portion. The repertoire holds over 95,000 clones, with approximately 88% as singletons. The source was peripheral blood, collected on day 0 of AZD1222 vaccination. The source of these receptors is an adult in good health.

The genes are TRBV27 and TRBJ1-2; D not certain. This CDR3 region has 13 residues. V lost 6 bases and J 11 bases, leaving 19 bases between the germline ends. Germline CDR1 and CDR2: MNHEY and SMNVEV (reference sequence). CDR3 DNA: TGTGCCAGCAGACCACTAGACGGACCGTTTTACACCTTC. It translates to CASRPLDGPFYTF.

This chain connects TRBV5-5 to TRBJ1-2; D is unresolved. The germline CDR1 and CDR2 sequences are SGHKS and YYEKEE (reference sequence). This CDR3 is built from 17 residues. Trimming took 4 bases from V and 1 from J, leaving 20 bases between them. CDR3 amino acids: CASSPIAVQVLNYGYTF. CDR3 nucleotide sequence: TGTGCCAGCAGCCCTATTGCTGTCCAGGTCCTTAACTATGGCTACACCTTC.

The chain is built from TRBV10-1 and TRBJ2-5, with TRBD2 matching over 10 bases. V trimming: 7 bases; J trimming: 3 bases; junction bases outside the gene matches: 8. The CDR3 runs to 15 residues. Germline V lookup: CDR1 WNHNN, CDR2 SYGVQD (reference sequence). The CDR3 sequence is CASIRGLAQKETQYF. In DNA, the CDR3 is TGCGCCAGCATTCGGGGACTAGCGCAAAAAGAGACCCAGTACTTC.

The chain is built from TRBV5-1 and TRBJ2-7; 10 positions agree with TRBD1. Trimming removed 2 bases from V and 2 bases from J; junction bases left unmatched: 13. There are 18 residues in the CDR3. Germline CDR1 is SGHRS and CDR2 is YFSETQ. The DNA of the CDR3 is TGCGCCAGCAGCTTTCCGGGACAGGGGATTAATTCACCCTACGAGCAGTACTTC. Residues: CASSFPGQGINSPYEQYF.

The table lists this clone with a count of one. V gene TRBV7-9 combines with J gene TRBJ2-1; 7 positions agree with TRBD1. Trimming removed 7 bases from V and 0 bases from J; junction bases left unmatched: 15. The germline CDR1 and CDR2 sequences are SEHNR and FQNEAQ (reference sequence). The CDR3 spans 18 residues. The CDR3 protein is CASIKGGPPLVSYNEQFF. Here the CDR3 DNA reads TGTGCCAGCATCAAAGGGGGCCCCCCGTTGGTCTCCTACAATGAGCAGTTCTTC.

The genes are TRBV11-2 and TRBJ2-2; D is perhaps TRBD1 (5 bases). The length of the CDR3 is 15 residues. The ends were cut back, 5 bases at V and 1 base at J, with 11 bases in the middle. The germline V gene has CDR1 SGHAT and CDR2 FQNNGV. CDR3 nucleotides: TGTGCCAGCAGCACAGCTAGGGGGAACACCGGGGAGCTGTTTTTT. It translates to CASSTARGNTGELFF.

The rearrangement uses TRBV30 and TRBJ1-4; 10 bases map to TRBD1. With V trimmed by 0 bases and J by 11 bases, 9 bases remained unmatched. Per germline, CDR1 GTSNPN and CDR2 SVGIG (reference sequence). The CDR3 extends over 15 amino acids. CDR3 nucleotide sequence: TGTGCCTGGAGTGTACATGGGACAGGGGTAGACAAACTGTTTTTT. Protein sequence: CAWSVHGTGVDKLFF.

The V call is TRBV19, the J call TRBJ2-3; 13 positions agree with TRBD2. Per the germline V gene, CDR1 is LNHDA and CDR2 is SQIVND (reference sequence). J gave up 7 bases and V 5 bases, and 9 bases lay outside the gene matches. This CDR3 comprises 16 residues. CDR3 residues: CASSSGTSGMRNTQYF. CDR3 bases: TGTGCCAGTAGTTCCGGGACTAGCGGGATGCGAAATACGCAGTATTTT. Together with reference TRBV19 and TRBJ2-3, the CDR3 gives the full variable domain: DGGITQSPKYLFRKEGQNVTLSCEQNLNHDAMYWYRQDPGQGLRLIYYSQIVNDFQKGDIAEGYSVSREKKESFPLTVTSAQKNPTAFYLCASSSGTSGMRNTQYFGPGTRLTVL.

This clone has a single count. The CDR3 loop is CASTSRDRGVYEQYF. Here the CDR3 DNA reads TGCGCCAGCACCTCCAGGGACAGGGGAGTCTACGAGCAGTACTTC. The rearrangement links TRBV5-1 to TRBJ2-7; 10 bases map to TRBD1. Germline-derived CDR1 and CDR2 are SGHRS and YFSETQ. CDR3 length: 15 amino acids. J gave up 3 bases and V 6 bases, and 9 bases lay outside the gene matches.

The chain is built from TRBV28 and TRBJ1-1; 7 bases fit TRBD1. The CDR3 is 15 amino acids. V shed 6 bases, J shed 0 bases, and the junction held 7 bases outside the gene matches. CDR1 and CDR2 (germline): MDHEN, SYDVKM. CDR3 amino acids: CASRQGIFMNTEAFF. Written as DNA, the CDR3 is TGTGCCAGCAGACAGGGGATTTTTATGAACACTGAAGCTTTCTTT.

The J gene is TRBJ2-7, the V gene TRBV5-1; D gene uncertain. This CDR3 contains 13 residues. Trimming pared 5 bases from V and 4 bases from J, leaving 13 bases between. Per the germline V gene, CDR1 is SGHRS and CDR2 is YFSETQ. The CDR3 coding sequence is TGCGCCAGCAGTCGGCCTACGGAGTACGAGCAGTACTTC. This codes for CASSRPTEYEQYF.

This chain links TRBV5-1 with TRBJ2-1; TRBD2 agrees at 13 bases. Germline lookup yields CDR1 SGHRS and CDR2 YFSETQ. J lost 0 bases, V lost 4 bases, and 4 bases had no gene match. This CDR3 comprises 17 residues. The CDR3 DNA reads as TGCGCCAGCAGCCTACTAGCGGGAGGGCCCTCCTACAATGAGCAGTTCTTC. Amino acid sequence: CASSLLAGGPSYNEQFF.

The chain joins TRBV28 to TRBJ1-1; D is possibly TRBD1 (6 bases). CDR1 and CDR2 (germline): MDHEN, SYDVKM. The CDR3 consists of 19 residues. With 5 bases removed from V and 0 bases from J, the gap between germline ends came to 25 bases. The CDR3 loop is CASSPVPTGIEYLNTEAFF. CDR3 coding DNA: TGTGCCAGCAGTCCTGTACCGACAGGAATAGAATATTTGAACACTGAAGCTTTCTTT. Looking up the rest from reference TRBV28 and TRBJ1-1 gives the full variable domain: DVKVTQSSRYLVKRTGEKVFLECVQDMDHENMFWYRQDPGLGLRLIYFSYDVKMKEKGDIPEGYSVSREKKERFSLILESASTNQTSMYLCASSPVPTGIEYLNTEAFFGQGTRLTVV.

This sequence joins TRBV24-1 and TRBJ2-3; D is unclear. The CDR3 loop spans 12 amino acids. Looked up from germline, CDR1 is KGHDR and CDR2 is SFDVKD. V gave up 6 bases and J gave up 0 bases, with 3 bases separating them. CDR3 nucleotide sequence: TGTGCCACCAGTATTAGCACAGATACGCAGTATTTT. Translated: CATSISTDTQYF.

This clone was seen just once. V usage is TRBV28 and J usage is TRBJ1-5; tentative D call: TRBD1 (6 bases). The CDR3 consists of 18 residues. Trimming removed 7 bases at V and 0 bases at J, with 22 bases between. Per germline, CDR1 MDHEN and CDR2 SYDVKM. CDR3: CASIPLEGGEYSNQPQHF. The CDR3 bases are TGTGCCAGCATTCCACTCGAGGGGGGGGAATATAGCAATCAGCCCCAGCATTTT.

This chain joins TRBV10-2 and TRBJ2-1; 10 nucleotides line up with TRBD2. Looked up from germline, CDR1 is WSHSY and CDR2 is SAAADI. V was pared by 8 bases and J by 7 bases, with 11 bases of the junction left unmatched. This CDR3 comprises 15 residues. The chain's CDR3 is CASYSGGEGQNEQFF. CDR3 sequence (DNA): TGCGCCAGCTACAGCGGGGGGGAAGGACAGAATGAGCAGTTCTTC.

The chain couples TRBV24-1 to TRBJ2-1; D is tentatively TRBD1 or TRBD2 (7 bases each). The germline gives CDR1 KGHDR, CDR2 SFDVKD. V dropped 5 bases and J dropped 0 bases, with 19 bases sitting between them. The CDR3 is made up of 18 amino acids. CDR3 sequence reads: CATSVLGGGRGSYNEQFF. As DNA, the CDR3 is TGTGCCACCAGTGTCCTGGGAGGGGGCAGGGGCTCCTACAATGAGCAGTTCTTC.

This sequence joins TRBV5-1 and TRBJ1-2, with 8 bases identical to TRBD1. The trim removed 3 bases at V and 1 base at J, leaving 14 bases unmatched. Per germline, CDR1 SGHRS and CDR2 YFSETQ. This CDR3 has 18 residues. The CDR3 loop is CASSSPGTGPPYNYGYTF. The CDR3 nucleotides are TGCGCCAGCAGCTCCCCCGGGACAGGACCTCCTTATAACTATGGCTACACCTTC. Full variable domain (outside the CDR3, taken from reference TRBV5-1 and TRBJ1-2): KAGVTQTPRYLIKTRGQQVTLSCSPISGHRSVSWYQQTPGQGLQFLFEYFSETQRNKGNFPGRFSGRQFSNSRSEMNVSTLELGDSALYLCASSSPGTGPPYNYGYTFGSGTRLTVV.

The V gene is TRBV27, the J gene TRBJ1-3, with TRBD1 matching over 7 bases. This CDR3 is 15 amino acids long. After removal of 6 bases from V and 0 bases from J, the junction contained 5 bases not matched to a gene. Per germline, CDR1 MNHEY and CDR2 SMNVEV (reference sequence). CDR3: CASSSGQLSGNTIYF. DNA of the CDR3: TGTGCCAGCAGCTCGGGACAGCTCTCTGGAAACACCATATATTTT.